A selection of T cell receptor beta chains follows, all from one sample in a study of response to subunit inactivated influenza vaccine. TCRdb fed the RT-PCR reads into MiXCR, producing one record per CDR3 protein. The sample records approximately 500,000 distinct CDR3 sequences, roughly 13% being singletons. Sequenced here: PBMCs from blood, sampled roughly 46 days after vaccination. The receptors originated from a man aged 50 to 60 who received an inactivated influenza vaccine. The CDR3 runs from the conserved cysteine through the conserved F or W. The D gene is left open where the match is weak. Only part of the rows carry a size: once, few, many, or a class if the clone is expanded.

CDR3 length	J gene	V gene	D gene	clone size	CDR3 DNA	CDR3 protein
14	TRBJ2-2	TRBV25-1	NA	few	TGTGCCAGCAGTGCCGAACTATGGACCGGGGAGCTGTTTTTT	CASSAELWTGELFF
14	TRBJ1-1	TRBV3-1	NA	NA	TGTGCCAGCAGCCAAGTTTCAGGTGACACTGAAGCTTTCTTT	CASSQVSGDTEAFF
16	TRBJ2-1	TRBV5-1	TRBD1	few	TGCGCCAGCAGTCGAACGGGACAGGGGGCTGGAAATGAGCAGTTCTTC	CASSRTGQGAGNEQFF
13	TRBJ2-1	TRBV7-4	NA	few	TGTGCCAGCTGCGGGACGACCTACAATGAGCAGTTCTTC	CASCGTTYNEQFF
16	TRBJ2-3	TRBV5-1	TRBD2	NA	TGCGCCAGCAGTCATGGGACTAGCGGTCGCACAGATACGCAGTATTTT	CASSHGTSGRTDTQYF
15	TRBJ2-5	TRBV20-1	TRBD2	NA	TGCAGTGCACCCTCCCTAGCGGGGGGGCGGGAGACCCAGTACTTC	CSAPSLAGGRETQYF
15	TRBJ1-5	TRBV6-1	NA	few	TGTGCCAGCAGACAGGGTCTTCATAGCAATCAGCCCCAGCATTTT	CASRQGLHSNQPQHF
17	TRBJ2-1	TRBV24-1	TRBD2	many	TGTGCCACCAGTGACCCCGGACTAGCGGGAACTTACAATGAGCAGTTCTTC	CATSDPGLAGTYNEQFF
13	TRBJ2-3	TRBV20-1	NA	few	TGCAGTGCTAGAGTAGGAGGGGCAGGTACGCAGTATTTT	CSARVGGAGTQYF
17	TRBJ2-5	TRBV28	NA	NA	TGTGCCAGCAGTACCGAGCTCAGGGGTTCCGCGCATGAGACCCAGTACTTC	CASSTELRGSAHETQYF
17	TRBJ1-4	TRBV7-9	TRBD1	many	TGTGCCAGCAGCCTCTGGACAGGGGGCAGGGCTAATGAAAAACTGTTTTTT	CASSLWTGGRANEKLFF
14	TRBJ2-7	TRBV5-1	NA	NA	TGCGCCAGCAGCTTGGTTGTCGGCGGGTACGAGCAGTACTTC	CASSLVVGGYEQYF
13	TRBJ2-7	TRBV12-3/TRBV12-4	NA	once	TGTGCCAGCAGTTTACGGGGATTCTACGAGCAGTACTTC	CASSLRGFYEQYF
17	TRBJ2-5	TRBV13	TRBD2	NA	TGTGCCAGCAGCTTAGGCCTAGCGGGGGCAGAGGGAGAGACCCAGTACTTC	CASSLGLAGAEGETQYF
16	TRBJ2-5	TRBV12-5	NA	few	TGTGCTAGTGGTCCCCCGGGGCGGGACGTGGAAGAGACCCAGTACTTC	CASGPPGRDVEETQYF
19	TRBJ2-1	TRBV7-2	TRBD2	few	TGTGCCAGCAGATCAGCCGGGACTAGCGGGGGGGAGCCCTACAATGAGCAGTTCTTC	CASRSAGTSGGEPYNEQFF
16	TRBJ1-2	TRBV12-3/TRBV12-4	TRBD1	many	TGTGCCAGCAGTAAACTCGGGACAGGTCAGAGGGGTGGCTACACCTTC	CASSKLGTGQRGGYTF
13	TRBJ2-5	TRBV6-5	NA	NA	TGTGCCAGCAGTTACTCGATAGTAGAGACCCAGTACTTC	CASSYSIVETQYF
22	TRBJ2-3	TRBV4-1	NA	NA	TGCGCCAGCAGCCAAGGGGTCGATGCCAGAGCCCTTAAGGTCCCCCGCACAGATACGCAGTATTTT	CASSQGVDARALKVPRTDTQYF
12	TRBJ1-2	TRBV12-3/TRBV12-4	NA	NA	TGTGCGCTCCGGGGGTCTTCCTATGGCTACACCTTC	CALRGSSYGYTF
15	TRBJ2-7	TRBV4-2	TRBD2	NA	TGTGCCAGCAGCCAACACAGCGGGAGTGCCGACGAGCAGTACTTC	CASSQHSGSADEQYF
15	TRBJ2-7	TRBV28	TRBD2	few	TGTGCCAGCAGCGCCCGCCGCGGGAGGTCCTACGAGCAGTACTTC	CASSARRGRSYEQYF
12	TRBJ1-1	TRBV29-1	NA	many	TGCAGCGCCGGACAGATGAACACTGAAGCTTTCTTT	CSAGQMNTEAFF
14	TRBJ2-7	TRBV12-3/TRBV12-4	NA	few	TGTGCCAGCAGCTCGACCGGGCCGCAGGACGAGCAGTACTTC	CASSSTGPQDEQYF
15	TRBJ2-7	TRBV3-1	NA	NA	TGTGCCAGCAGCCCCACAGCCGGGAGAATCAACGAGCAGTACTTC	CASSPTAGRINEQYF
17	TRBJ2-1	TRBV28	TRBD2	NA	TGTGCCAGCAGCTTAAAGAGGCTAGCGGGGATCTACAATGAGCAGTTCTTC	CASSLKRLAGIYNEQFF
15	TRBJ1-1	TRBV7-2	NA	NA	TGTGCCAGCAGGCTACTCCGGGGAGGTTCCACTGAAGCTTTCTTT	CASRLLRGGSTEAFF
14	TRBJ1-2	TRBV20-1	NA	few	TGCAGTGCTAGCGGGGCTCTGGTTCGATATGGCTACACCTTC	CSASGALVRYGYTF
17	TRBJ2-7	TRBV5-1	TRBD1	few	TGCGCCAGCAGCTTGGGGAAAAGACAGGGGGCCTCCTACGAGCAGTACTTC	CASSLGKRQGASYEQYF
13	TRBJ2-7	TRBV5-5	NA	few	TGTGCCAGCAGCTTGTCGGGGGAATACGAGCAGTACTTC	CASSLSGEYEQYF
14	TRBJ2-7	TRBV7-9	NA	few	TGTGCCAGCAGCTCCCCATACTCGGAGGACGAGCAGTACTTC	CASSSPYSEDEQYF